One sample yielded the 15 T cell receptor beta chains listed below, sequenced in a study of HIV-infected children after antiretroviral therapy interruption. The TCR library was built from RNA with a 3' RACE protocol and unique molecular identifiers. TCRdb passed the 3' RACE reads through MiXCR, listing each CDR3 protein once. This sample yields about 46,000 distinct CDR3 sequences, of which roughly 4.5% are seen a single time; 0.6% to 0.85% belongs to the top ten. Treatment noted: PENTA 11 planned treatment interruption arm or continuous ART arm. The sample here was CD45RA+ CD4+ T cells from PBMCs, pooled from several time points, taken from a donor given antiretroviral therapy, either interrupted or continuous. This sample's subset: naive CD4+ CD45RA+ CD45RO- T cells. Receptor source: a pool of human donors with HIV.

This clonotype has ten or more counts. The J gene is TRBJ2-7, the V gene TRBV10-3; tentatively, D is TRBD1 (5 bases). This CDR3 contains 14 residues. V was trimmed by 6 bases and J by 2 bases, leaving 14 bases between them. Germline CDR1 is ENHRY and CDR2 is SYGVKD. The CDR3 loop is CAIRSRGIAYEQYF. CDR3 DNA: TGTGCCATCAGGTCAAGGGGCATAGCCTACGAGCAGTACTTC.

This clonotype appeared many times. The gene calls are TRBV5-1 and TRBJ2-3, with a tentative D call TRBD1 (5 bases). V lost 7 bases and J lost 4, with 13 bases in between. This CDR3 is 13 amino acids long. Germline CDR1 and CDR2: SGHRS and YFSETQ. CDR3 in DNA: TGCGCCAGCCAACTTCAGGGTGCAGATACGCAGTATTTT. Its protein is CASQLQGADTQYF.

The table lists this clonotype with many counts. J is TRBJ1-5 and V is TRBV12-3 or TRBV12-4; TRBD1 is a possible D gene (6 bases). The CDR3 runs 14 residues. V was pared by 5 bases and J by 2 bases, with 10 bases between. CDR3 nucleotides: TGTGCCAGCAGTCCGACAGGCGGCAATCAGCCCCAGCATTTT. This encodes CASSPTGGNQPQHF.

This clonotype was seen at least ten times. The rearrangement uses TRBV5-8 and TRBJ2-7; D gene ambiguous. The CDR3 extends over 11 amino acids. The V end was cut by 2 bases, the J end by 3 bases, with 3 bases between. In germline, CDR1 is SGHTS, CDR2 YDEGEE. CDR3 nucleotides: TGTGCCAGCAGCTTTGTCTACGAGCAGTACTTC. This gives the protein CASSFVYEQYF. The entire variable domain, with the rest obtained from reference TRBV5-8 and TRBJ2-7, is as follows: EAGVTQSPTHLIKTRGQQATLRCSPISGHTSVYWYQQALGLGLQFLLWYDEGEERNRGNFPPRFSGRQFPNYSSELNVNALELEDSALYLCASSFVYEQYFGPGTRLTVT.

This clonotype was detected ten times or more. Here the CDR3 reads CASSEAYSLNSPLHF. The CDR3 region has the DNA TGTGCCAGCAGTGAAGCGTACAGCCTTAATTCACCCCTCCACTTT. The J gene is TRBJ1-6, the V gene TRBV6-1; no firm D call. There are 15 residues in the CDR3. Germline V gene lookup returns CDR1 MNHNS and CDR2 SASEGT. Deletions cut 0 bases from V and 6 bases from J, with 9 bases between.

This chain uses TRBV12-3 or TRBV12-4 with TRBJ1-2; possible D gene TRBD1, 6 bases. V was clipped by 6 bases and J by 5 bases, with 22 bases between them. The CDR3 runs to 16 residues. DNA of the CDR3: TGTGCCAGCAGCCCATCCCGGCAGGGGAGAAGGTATGGCTACACCTTC. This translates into CASSPSRQGRRYGYTF.

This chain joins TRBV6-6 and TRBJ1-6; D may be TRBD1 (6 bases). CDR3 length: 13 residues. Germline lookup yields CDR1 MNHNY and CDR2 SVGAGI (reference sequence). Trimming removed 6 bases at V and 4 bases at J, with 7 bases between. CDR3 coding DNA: TGTGCCAGCAGCGGACAGTATAATTCACCCCTCCACTTT. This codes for CASSGQYNSPLHF.

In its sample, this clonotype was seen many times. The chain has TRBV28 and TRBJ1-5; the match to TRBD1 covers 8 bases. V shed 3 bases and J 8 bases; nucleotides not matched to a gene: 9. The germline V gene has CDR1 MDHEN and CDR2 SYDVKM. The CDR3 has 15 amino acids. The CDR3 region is CASSFWQGAEEPQHF. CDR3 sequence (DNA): TGTGCCAGCAGTTTTTGGCAGGGGGCGGAGGAGCCCCAGCATTTT.

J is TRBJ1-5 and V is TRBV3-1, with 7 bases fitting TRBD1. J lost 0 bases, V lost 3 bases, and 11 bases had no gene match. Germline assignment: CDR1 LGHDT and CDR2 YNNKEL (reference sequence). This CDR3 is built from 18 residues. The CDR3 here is CASSHSRDSLISNQPQHF. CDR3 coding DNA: TGTGCCAGCAGCCACTCCCGGGACAGCCTTATTAGCAATCAGCCCCAGCATTTT.

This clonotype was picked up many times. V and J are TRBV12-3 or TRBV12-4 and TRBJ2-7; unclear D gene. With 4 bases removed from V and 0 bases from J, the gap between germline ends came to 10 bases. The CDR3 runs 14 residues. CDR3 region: CASSYSPFSYEQYF. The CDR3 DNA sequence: TGTGCCAGCAGTTATAGCCCGTTCTCCTACGAGCAGTACTTC.

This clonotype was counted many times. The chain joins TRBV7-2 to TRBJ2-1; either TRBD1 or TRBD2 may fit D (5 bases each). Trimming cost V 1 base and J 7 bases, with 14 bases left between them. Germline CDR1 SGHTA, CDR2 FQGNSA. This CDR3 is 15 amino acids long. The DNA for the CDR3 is TGTGCCAGCAGCTTAGGGGGACGCGGTGGGAATGAGCAGTTCTTC. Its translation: CASSLGGRGGNEQFF.

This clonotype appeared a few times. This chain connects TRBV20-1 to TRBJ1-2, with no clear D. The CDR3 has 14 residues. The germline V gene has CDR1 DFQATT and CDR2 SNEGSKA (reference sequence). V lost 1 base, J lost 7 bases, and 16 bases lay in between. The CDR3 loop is CSARVPGRESGYTF. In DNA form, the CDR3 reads TGCAGTGCTAGAGTACCGGGCAGAGAGTCTGGCTACACCTTC.

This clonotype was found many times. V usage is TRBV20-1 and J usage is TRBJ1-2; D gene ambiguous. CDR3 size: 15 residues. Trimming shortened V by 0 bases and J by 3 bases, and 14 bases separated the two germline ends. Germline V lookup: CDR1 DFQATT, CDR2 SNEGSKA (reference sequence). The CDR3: CSARDIQAAHYGYTF. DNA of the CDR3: TGCAGTGCTAGAGATATCCAGGCAGCCCACTATGGCTACACCTTC.

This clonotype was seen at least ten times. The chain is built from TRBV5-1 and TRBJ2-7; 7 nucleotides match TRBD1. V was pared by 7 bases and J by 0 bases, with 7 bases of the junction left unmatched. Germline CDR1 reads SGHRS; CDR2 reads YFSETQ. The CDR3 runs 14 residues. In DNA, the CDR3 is TGCGCCAGCTACCGGGACAGCGTCTCCTACGAGCAGTACTTC. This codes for CASYRDSVSYEQYF.

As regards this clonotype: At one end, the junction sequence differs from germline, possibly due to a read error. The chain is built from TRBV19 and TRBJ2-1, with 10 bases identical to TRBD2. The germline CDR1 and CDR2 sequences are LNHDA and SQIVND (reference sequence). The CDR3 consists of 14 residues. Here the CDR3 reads CATSGGFSYNEQFF. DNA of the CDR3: TGTGCCACTAGCGGGGGTTTCTCCTATAATGAGCAGTTCTTC.